This passage covers 9 T cell receptor beta chains from one sample sequenced in a study of T-cell memory formation after mild COVID-19. TCRdb re-called the 5' RACE reads with MiXCR, one entry per CDR3 protein. This table holds tens of thousands of distinct CDR3 sequences, approximately 15% found once. Sequenced input: PBMCs or a T cell subset sorted from them (not recorded which). Receptors were obtained from an adult woman who had mild COVID-19 (a few samples of this study predate the infection). Cell type and time point are not known.

CDR3 sequence reads: CASSPGTGGSESYGYTF. The CDR3 bases are TGTGCCAGCAGCCCCGGGACAGGGGGGTCCGAAAGCTATGGCTACACCTTC. The chain combines TRBV11-2 with TRBJ1-2, with 11 bases matching TRBD1. The V and J ends lost 5 bases and 4 bases, in that order; junction bases with no gene match: 12. The CDR3 contains 17 residues. CDR1 and CDR2 (germline): SGHAT, FQNNGV.

In its sample, this clonotype was seen a few times. The rearrangement links TRBV3-1 to TRBJ2-7; TRBD1 or TRBD2 may be the D gene (5 bases each). The V end lost 1 base, the J end lost 6 bases, and 13 bases lay between the germline ends. CDR3 length: 14 residues. The germline CDR1 and CDR2 sequences are LGHDT and YNNKEL (reference sequence). CDR3 sequence reads: CASSQAGAAREQYF. CDR3 sequence (DNA): TGTGCCAGCAGCCAAGCCGGGGCGGCCCGCGAGCAGTACTTC.

This clonotype has a handful of counts. This chain joins TRBV4-3 and TRBJ1-5, with a tentative D call TRBD1 (5 bases). Germline CDR1 reads LGHNA; CDR2 reads YSLEER. The CDR3 loop spans 15 amino acids. V lost 2 bases to trimming and J lost 7 bases, with 15 bases between them. The CDR3 nucleotides read TGCGCCAGCAGCCAACGAAGACAGCCATCGCAGCCCCAGCATTTT. Translation: CASSQRRQPSQPQHF.

This chain uses TRBV5-1 with TRBJ2-2; TRBD2 might be the D (5 bases). Germline CDR1 SGHRS, CDR2 YFSETQ. Trimming shortened V by 6 bases and J by 7 bases, and 28 bases separated the two germline ends. CDR3 length: 18 residues. The DNA of the CDR3 is TGCGCCAGCACCTCCCCGGACTTCAGTACGGTGGGCCACGGGGAGCTGTTTTTT. Translating gives CASTSPDFSTVGHGELFF.

The chain couples TRBV11-2 to TRBJ2-7; D possibly uses TRBD1 or TRBD2 (5 bases each). Trimming removed 7 bases at V and 5 bases at J, with 18 bases between. CDR3 size: 14 residues. Germline values: CDR1 SGHAT, CDR2 FQNNGV. The CDR3 region has the DNA TGTGCCAGCACTCTTTCCGGGACGCGAGACGAGCAGTACTTC. Translating it yields CASTLSGTRDEQYF. The full variable domain, in which reference TRBV11-2 and TRBJ2-7 provide the parts outside the CDR3, is EAGVAQSPRYKIIEKRQSVAFWCNPISGHATLYWYQQILGQGPKLLIQFQNNGVVDDSQLPKDRFSAERLKGVDSTLKIQPAKLEDSAVYLCASTLSGTRDEQYFGPGTRLTVT.

The V gene is TRBV20-1, the J gene TRBJ2-3; D might be TRBD2 (8 bases). Per germline, CDR1 DFQATT and CDR2 SNEGSKA (reference sequence). V was clipped by 5 bases and J by 5 bases, with 17 bases between them. CDR3 size: 14 residues. CDR3 sequence: CSALAGQPLDTQYF. As DNA, the CDR3 is TGCAGTGCTTTAGCGGGACAGCCCCTAGATACGCAGTATTTT.

V is TRBV29-1 and J is TRBJ2-3; 8 bases are a match to TRBD2. The length of the CDR3 is 15 residues. Germline loops: CDR1 SQVTM, CDR2 ANQGSEA. After removal of 1 base from V and 3 bases from J, the junction contained 6 bases not matched to a gene. CDR3 DNA: TGCAGCGTTGAAGTCCCGGGAGGGGTGACAGATACGCAGTATTTT. Translated: CSVEVPGGVTDTQYF.

The genes are TRBV20-1 and TRBJ2-5; possible D gene TRBD1, 6 bases. The CDR3 runs to 19 residues. Germline-derived CDR1 and CDR2 are DFQATT and SNEGSKA (reference sequence). The ends were cut back, 5 bases at V and 5 bases at J, with 33 bases in the middle. CDR3 sequence reads: CSARRTSQGSIHILETQYF. CDR3 nucleotide sequence: TGCAGTGCTCGCAGGACCTCCCAGGGGTCTATCCATATTCTGGAGACCCAGTACTTC.

This clonotype occurred a few times. V is TRBV9 and J is TRBJ1-1; D ambiguous. The germline gives CDR1 SGDLS, CDR2 YYNGEE. This CDR3 is built from 14 residues. Trimming left V 3 bases short and J 1 base short, with 10 bases between. The CDR3 nucleotides read TGTGCCAGCAGCGAAGATAACTCGAACACTGAAGCTTTCTTT. Translating it yields CASSEDNSNTEAFF.